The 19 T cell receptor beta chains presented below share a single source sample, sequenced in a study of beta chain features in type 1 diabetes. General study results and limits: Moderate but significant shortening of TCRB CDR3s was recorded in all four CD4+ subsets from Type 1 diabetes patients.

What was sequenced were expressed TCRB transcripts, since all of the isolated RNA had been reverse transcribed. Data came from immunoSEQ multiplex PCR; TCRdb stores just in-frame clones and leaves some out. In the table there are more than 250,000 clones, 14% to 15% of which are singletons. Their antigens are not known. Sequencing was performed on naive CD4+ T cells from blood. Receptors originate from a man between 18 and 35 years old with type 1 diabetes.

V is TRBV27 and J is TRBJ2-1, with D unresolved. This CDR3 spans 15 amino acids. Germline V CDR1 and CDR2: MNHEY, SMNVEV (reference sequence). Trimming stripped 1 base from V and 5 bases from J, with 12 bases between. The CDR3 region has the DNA TGTGCCAGCAGTTTATTGGCCCAAAGAAACAATGAGCAGTTCTTC. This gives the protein CASSLLAQRNNEQFF.

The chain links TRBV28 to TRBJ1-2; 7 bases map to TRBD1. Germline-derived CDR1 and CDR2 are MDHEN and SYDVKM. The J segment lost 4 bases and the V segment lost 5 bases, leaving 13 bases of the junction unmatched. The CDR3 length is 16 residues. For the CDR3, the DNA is TGTGCCAGCAGTGTGGGGGACAGTCCCCTCCGCTATGGCTACACCTTC. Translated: CASSVGDSPLRYGYTF.

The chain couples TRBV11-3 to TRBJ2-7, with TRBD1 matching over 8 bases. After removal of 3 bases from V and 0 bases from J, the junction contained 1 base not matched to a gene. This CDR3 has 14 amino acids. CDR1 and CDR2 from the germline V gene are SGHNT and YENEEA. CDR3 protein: CASSLTGVSYEQYF. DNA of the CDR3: TGTGCCAGCAGCTTGACAGGGGTCTCCTACGAGCAGTACTTC.

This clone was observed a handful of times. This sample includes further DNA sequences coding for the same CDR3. This CDR3 reads CASSLGGGTDTQYF. The CDR3 DNA sequence: TGTGCCAGCAGCTTGGGGGGCGGCACAGATACGCAGTATTTT. This sequence joins TRBV5-4 and TRBJ2-3, with D maybe TRBD1 (5 bases). The CDR3 runs to 14 residues. V gave up 0 bases and J gave up 1 base, with 6 bases separating them. Germline V gives CDR1 SGHNT, CDR2 YYREEE (reference sequence).

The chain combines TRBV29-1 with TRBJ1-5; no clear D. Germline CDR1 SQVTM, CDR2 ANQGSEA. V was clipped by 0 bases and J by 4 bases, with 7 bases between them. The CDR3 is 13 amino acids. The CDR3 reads CSVEEGRNQPQHF. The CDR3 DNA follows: TGCAGCGTTGAAGAGGGGAGAAATCAGCCCCAGCATTTT.

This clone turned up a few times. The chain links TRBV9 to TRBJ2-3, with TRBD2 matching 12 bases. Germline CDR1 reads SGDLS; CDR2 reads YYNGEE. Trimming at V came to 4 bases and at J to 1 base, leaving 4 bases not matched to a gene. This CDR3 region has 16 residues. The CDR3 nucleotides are TGTGCCAGCAGCAGACCTAGCGGGGGGGGCACAGATACGCAGTATTTT. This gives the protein CASSRPSGGGTDTQYF.

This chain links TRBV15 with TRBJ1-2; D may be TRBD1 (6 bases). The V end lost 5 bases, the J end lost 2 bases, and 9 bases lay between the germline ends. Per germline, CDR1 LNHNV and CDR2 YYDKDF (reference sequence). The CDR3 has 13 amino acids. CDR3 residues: CATSRQGNYGYTF. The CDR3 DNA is TGTGCCACCAGCCGGCAGGGGAACTATGGCTACACCTTC.

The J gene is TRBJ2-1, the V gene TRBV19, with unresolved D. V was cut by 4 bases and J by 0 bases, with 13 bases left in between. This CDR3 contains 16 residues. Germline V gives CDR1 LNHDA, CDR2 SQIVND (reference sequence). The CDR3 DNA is TGTGCCAGTAGTAGACAACACGAGAGCTCCTACAATGAGCAGTTCTTC. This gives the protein CASSRQHESSYNEQFF.

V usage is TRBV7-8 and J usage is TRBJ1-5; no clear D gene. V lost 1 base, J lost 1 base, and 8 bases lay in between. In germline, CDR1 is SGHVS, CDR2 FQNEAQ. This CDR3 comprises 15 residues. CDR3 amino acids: CASSLEGLSNQPQHF. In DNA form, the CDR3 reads TGTGCCAGCAGCTTAGAAGGACTCAGCAATCAGCCCCAGCATTTT. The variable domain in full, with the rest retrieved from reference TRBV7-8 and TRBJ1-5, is GAGVSQSPRYKVAKRGQDVALRCDPISGHVSLFWYQQALGQGPEFLTYFQNEAQLDKSGLPSDRFFAERPEGSVSTLKIQRTQQEDSAVYLCASSLEGLSNQPQHFGDGTRLSIL.

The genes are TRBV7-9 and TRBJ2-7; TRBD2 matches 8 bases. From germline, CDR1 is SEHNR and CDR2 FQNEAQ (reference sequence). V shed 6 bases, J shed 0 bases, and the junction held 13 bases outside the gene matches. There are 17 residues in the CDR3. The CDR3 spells CASSPTPGGGISYEQYF. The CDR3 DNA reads TGTGCCAGCAGTCCCACCCCGGGCGGGGGGATCTCCTACGAGCAGTACTTC.

CDR3 DNA: TGTGCCAGCAGCCCGGAGGGCGGGAGGCTAGAGACCCAGTACTTC. The encoded protein is CASSPEGGRLETQYF. This chain links TRBV5-4 with TRBJ2-5, with TRBD2 matching over 8 bases. Germline V lookup: CDR1 SGHNT, CDR2 YYREEE (reference sequence). The length of the CDR3 is 15 residues. Trimming cost V 4 bases and J 4 bases; bases outside gene matches: 9.

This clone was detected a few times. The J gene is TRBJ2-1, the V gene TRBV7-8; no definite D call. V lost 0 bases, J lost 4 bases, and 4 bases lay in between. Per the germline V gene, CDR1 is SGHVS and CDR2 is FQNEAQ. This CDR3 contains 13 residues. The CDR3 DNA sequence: TGTGCCAGCAGCTTAGCGCTATACAATGAGCAGTTCTTC. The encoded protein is CASSLALYNEQFF. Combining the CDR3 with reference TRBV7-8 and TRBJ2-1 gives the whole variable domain GAGVSQSPRYKVAKRGQDVALRCDPISGHVSLFWYQQALGQGPEFLTYFQNEAQLDKSGLPSDRFFAERPEGSVSTLKIQRTQQEDSAVYLCASSLALYNEQFFGPGTRLTVL.

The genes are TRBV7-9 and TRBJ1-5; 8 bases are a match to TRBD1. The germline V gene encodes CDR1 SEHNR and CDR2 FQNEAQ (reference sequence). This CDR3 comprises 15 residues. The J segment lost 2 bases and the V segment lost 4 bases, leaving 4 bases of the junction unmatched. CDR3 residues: CASSSQGQGNQPQHF. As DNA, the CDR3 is TGTGCCAGCAGCTCCCAGGGACAGGGCAATCAGCCCCAGCATTTT.

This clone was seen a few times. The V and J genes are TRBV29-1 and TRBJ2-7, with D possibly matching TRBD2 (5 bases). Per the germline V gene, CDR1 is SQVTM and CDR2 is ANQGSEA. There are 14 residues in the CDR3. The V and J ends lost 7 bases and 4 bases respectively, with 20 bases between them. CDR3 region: CSATWAGKRYEQYF. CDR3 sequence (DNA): TGCAGCGCCACCTGGGCGGGTAAACGGTACGAGCAGTACTTC.

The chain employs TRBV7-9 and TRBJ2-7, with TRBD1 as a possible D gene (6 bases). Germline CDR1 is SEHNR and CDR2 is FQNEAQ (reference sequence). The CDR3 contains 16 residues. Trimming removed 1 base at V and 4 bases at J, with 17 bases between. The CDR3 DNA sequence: TGTGCCAGCAGCTTAGAAGGGGCGGCAGGGGCGTACGAGCAGTACTTC. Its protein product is CASSLEGAAGAYEQYF.

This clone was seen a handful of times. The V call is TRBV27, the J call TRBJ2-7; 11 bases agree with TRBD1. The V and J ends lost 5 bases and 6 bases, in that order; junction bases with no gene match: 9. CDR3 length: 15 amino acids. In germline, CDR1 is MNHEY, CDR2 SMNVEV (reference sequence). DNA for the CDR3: TGTGCCAGCAGTCCGTGGACAGGGGGCCCCTCCGAGCAGTACTTC. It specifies CASSPWTGGPSEQYF.

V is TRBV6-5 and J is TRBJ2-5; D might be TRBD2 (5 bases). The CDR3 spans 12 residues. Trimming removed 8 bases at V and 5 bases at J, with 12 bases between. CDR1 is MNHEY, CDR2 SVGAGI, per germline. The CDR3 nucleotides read TGTGCCAGCGCCGCGGGCCGGGAGACCCAGTACTTC. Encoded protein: CASAAGRETQYF.

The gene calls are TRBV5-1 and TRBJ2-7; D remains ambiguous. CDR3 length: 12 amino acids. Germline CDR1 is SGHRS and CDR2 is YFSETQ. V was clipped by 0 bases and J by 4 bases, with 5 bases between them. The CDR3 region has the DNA TGCGCCAGCAGCTTGGATCTTTACGAGCAGTACTTC. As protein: CASSLDLYEQYF.

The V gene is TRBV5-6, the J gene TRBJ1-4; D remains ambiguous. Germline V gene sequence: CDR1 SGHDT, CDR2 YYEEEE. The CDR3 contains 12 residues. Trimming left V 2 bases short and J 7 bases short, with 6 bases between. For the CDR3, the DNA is TGTGCCAGCAGCTTCCGGGGTGAAAAACTGTTTTTT. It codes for CASSFRGEKLFF.